The rows below give T cell receptor beta chains drawn from one sample of a study of neurological immune-mediated disorders. In TCRdb, the 5' RACE reads were re-called with MiXCR into one record per CDR3 protein. The table includes more than 13,000 distinct CDR3 sequences, approximately 7.7% detected once. Source material: CD8+ T cells from blood. Source of these receptors: a middle-aged woman in good health. Both conserved end residues are trimmed from each CDR3.

v_gene,j_gene,CDR3aa
TRBV6-5,TRBJ2-1,ASRFSASSYNEQL
TRBV29-1,TRBJ2-1,SGGGNEQF
TRBV7-6,TRBJ2-1,ASSARQALAYNEQF
TRBV29-1,TRBJ1-2,SAGTGAPDYGYT
TRBV29-1,TRBJ2-7,SVYRDYEQY
TRBV28,TRBJ2-2,ASLGGMNTGELF
TRBV12-3/TRBV12-4,TRBJ2-5,ASRPGQLLETQY
TRBV11-1,TRBJ2-2,ASSLTGTGELF
TRBV5-1,TRBJ2-1,ASSKLGGDAYNEQF
TRBV28,TRBJ2-7,ASSFSQGEQY
TRBV6-5,TRBJ2-5,ASSYRRTEETQY
TRBV30,TRBJ2-1,ASSSETGINEQF
TRBV10-3,TRBJ2-1,AISDLLREQF
TRBV6-2/TRBV6-3,TRBJ2-7,ASRVSYEQY
TRBV7-9,TRBJ1-1,ANIPQGVEAF
TRBV3-1,TRBJ2-1,ASSQDLFETVANEQF
TRBV20-1,TRBJ1-6,SAALRSSYNSPLH
TRBV5-6,TRBJ2-1,ASSLVGRDNEQF
TRBV10-2,TRBJ2-5,ASSDPTSGVQETQY
TRBV5-1,TRBJ2-7,ASSIAAGEQY
TRBV6-5,TRBJ1-5,ATPYTGPRHQPQH
TRBV7-9,TRBJ2-2,ASSPRYTGELF
TRBV20-1,TRBJ2-7,SGLSTISYEQY
TRBV5-1,TRBJ1-6,ASRRGPPNSPLH
TRBV3-1,TRBJ2-1,ASSQGTSGQGYNEQF
TRBV5-1,TRBJ1-6,ASRATGGNPLH
TRBV3-1,TRBJ2-3,ASSLAAGLVDTQY
TRBV3-1,TRBJ2-1,ASSQGEWNEQF
TRBV9,TRBJ1-5,ASSGPEDNQPQH
TRBV20-1,TRBJ1-2,SARDDQGLNT
TRBV7-6,TRBJ2-1,ASSPAPTSGGANEQF
TRBV4-2,TRBJ2-1,ASSQDEREFYNEQF
TRBV5-1,TRBJ1-1,ASSLEQMNTEAF
TRBV27,TRBJ1-1,ASSLKGWTEAF
TRBV6-6,TRBJ2-5,ASSLGWSGRAGLEETQY
TRBV5-5,TRBJ2-3,ASISARGLADTQY